This TCR beta chain emerged from a study of shared clonotypes between healthy human individuals. TCRdb keeps only in-frame clones here, not all; method: immunoSEQ multiplex PCR. The sample lists more than 2 million clones, approximately 96% occurring once. Trimming pared 5 bases from V and 0 bases from J, leaving 13 bases between. The CDR3 has 15 residues. Germline assignment: CDR1 MNHEY and CDR2 SVGAGI. Material for sequencing was naive CD4+ T cells sorted from blood. Described subset: CD45RA+ positively selected. This sequence joins TRBV6-5 and TRBJ1-2; tentatively, D is TRBD1 (5 bases). The sequence was collected from a man between 18 and 29 years old in good health. CDR3 sequence: CASSPEGTSNYGYTF. CDR3 bases: TGTGCCAGCAGTCCCGAGGGGACCTCTAACTATGGCTACACCTTC.